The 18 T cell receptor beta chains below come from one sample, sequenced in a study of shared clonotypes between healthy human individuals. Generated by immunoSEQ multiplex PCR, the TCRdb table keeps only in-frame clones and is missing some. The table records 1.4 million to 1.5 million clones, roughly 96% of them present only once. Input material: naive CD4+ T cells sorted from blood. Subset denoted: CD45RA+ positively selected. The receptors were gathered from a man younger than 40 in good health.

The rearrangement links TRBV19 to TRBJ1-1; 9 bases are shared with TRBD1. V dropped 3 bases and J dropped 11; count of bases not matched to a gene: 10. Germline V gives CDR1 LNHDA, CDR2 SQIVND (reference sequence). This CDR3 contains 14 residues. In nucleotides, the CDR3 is TGTGCCAGTAGTATTACAGGGGGCGTATTGGGGGCTTTCTTT. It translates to CASSITGGVLGAFF. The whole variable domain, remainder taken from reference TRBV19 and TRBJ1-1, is DGGITQSPKYLFRKEGQNVTLSCEQNLNHDAMYWYRQDPGQGLRLIYYSQIVNDFQKGDIAEGYSVSREKKESFPLTVTSAQKNPTAFYLCASSITGGVLGAFFGQGTRLTVV.

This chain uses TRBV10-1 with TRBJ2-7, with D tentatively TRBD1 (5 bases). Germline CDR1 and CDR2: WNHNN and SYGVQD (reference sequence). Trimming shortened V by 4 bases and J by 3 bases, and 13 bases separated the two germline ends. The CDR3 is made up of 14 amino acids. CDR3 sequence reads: CASSASAGFYEQYF. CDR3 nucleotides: TGCGCCAGCAGTGCCTCGGCAGGGTTCTACGAGCAGTACTTC.

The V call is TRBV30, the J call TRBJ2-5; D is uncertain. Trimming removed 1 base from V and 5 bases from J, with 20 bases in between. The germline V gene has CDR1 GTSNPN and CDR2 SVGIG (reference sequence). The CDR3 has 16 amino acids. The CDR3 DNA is TGTGCCTGGAGTGCAACCAAAATCCTAGTGTCGGAGACCCAGTACTTC. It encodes CAWSATKILVSETQYF.

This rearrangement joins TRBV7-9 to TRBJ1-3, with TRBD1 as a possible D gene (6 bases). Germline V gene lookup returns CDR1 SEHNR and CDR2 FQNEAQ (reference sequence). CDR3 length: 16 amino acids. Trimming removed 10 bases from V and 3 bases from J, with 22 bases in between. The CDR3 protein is CAISGGQLRIGNTIYF. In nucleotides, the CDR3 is TGTGCCATCAGTGGTGGACAGCTCCGGATTGGAAACACCATATATTTT.

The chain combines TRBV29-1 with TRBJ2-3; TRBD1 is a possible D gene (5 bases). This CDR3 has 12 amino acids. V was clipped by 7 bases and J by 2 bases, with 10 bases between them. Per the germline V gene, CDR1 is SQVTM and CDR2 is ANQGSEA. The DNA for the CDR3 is TGCAGCGCGGACACTTACACAGATACGCAGTATTTT. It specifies CSADTYTDTQYF.

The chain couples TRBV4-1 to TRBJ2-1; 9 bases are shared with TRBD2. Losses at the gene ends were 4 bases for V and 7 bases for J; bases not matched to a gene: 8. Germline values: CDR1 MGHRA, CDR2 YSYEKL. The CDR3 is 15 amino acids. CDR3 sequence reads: CASSLSGSRRNEQFF. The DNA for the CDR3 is TGCGCCAGCAGCCTTAGCGGGAGCCGTCGGAATGAGCAGTTCTTC.

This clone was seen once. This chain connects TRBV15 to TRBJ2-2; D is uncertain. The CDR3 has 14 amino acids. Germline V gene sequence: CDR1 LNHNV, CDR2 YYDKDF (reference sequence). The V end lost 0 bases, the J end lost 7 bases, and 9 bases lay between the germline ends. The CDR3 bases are TGTGCCACCAGCAGAGAGGCCGAAGTCGGGGAGCTGTTTTTT. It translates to CATSREAEVGELFF. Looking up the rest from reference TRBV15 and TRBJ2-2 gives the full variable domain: DAMVIQNPRYQVTQFGKPVTLSCSQTLNHNVMYWYQQKSSQAPKLLFHYYDKDFNNEADTPDNFQSRRPNTSFCFLDIRSPGLGDTAMYLCATSREAEVGELFFGEGSRLTVL.

CDR3 sequence (DNA): TGTGCCAGTAAGCTCCTTCAAGGGACCGGGGAGCTGTTTTTT. Its protein is CASKLLQGTGELFF. The chain is built from TRBV2 and TRBJ2-2; D unresolved. V was pared by 9 bases and J by 5 bases, with 16 bases between. Germline CDR1 is SNHLY and CDR2 is FYNNEI. The CDR3 totals 14 residues.

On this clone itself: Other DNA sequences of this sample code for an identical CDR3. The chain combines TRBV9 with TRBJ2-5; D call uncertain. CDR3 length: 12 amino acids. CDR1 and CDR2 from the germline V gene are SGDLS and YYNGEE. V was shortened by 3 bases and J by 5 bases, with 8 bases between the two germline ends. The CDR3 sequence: CASSAVGETQYF. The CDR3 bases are TGTGCCAGCAGCGCCGTAGGGGAGACCCAGTACTTC.

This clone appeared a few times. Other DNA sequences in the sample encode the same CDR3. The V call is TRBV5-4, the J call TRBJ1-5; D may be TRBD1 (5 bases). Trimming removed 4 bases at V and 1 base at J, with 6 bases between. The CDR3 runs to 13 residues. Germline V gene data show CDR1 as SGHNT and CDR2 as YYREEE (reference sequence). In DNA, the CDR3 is TGTGCCAGCAGCCGGGACAGCAATCAGCCCCAGCATTTT. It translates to CASSRDSNQPQHF.

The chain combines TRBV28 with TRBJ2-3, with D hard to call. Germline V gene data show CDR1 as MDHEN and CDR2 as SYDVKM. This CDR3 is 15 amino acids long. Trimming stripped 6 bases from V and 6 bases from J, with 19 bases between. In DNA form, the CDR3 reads TGTGCCAGCAGGGGTTCATTGGGTTTCTTCGATACGCAGTATTTT. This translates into CASRGSLGFFDTQYF. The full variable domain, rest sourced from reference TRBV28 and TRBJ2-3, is DVKVTQSSRYLVKRTGEKVFLECVQDMDHENMFWYRQDPGLGLRLIYFSYDVKMKEKGDIPEGYSVSREKKERFSLILESASTNQTSMYLCASRGSLGFFDTQYFGPGTRLTVL.

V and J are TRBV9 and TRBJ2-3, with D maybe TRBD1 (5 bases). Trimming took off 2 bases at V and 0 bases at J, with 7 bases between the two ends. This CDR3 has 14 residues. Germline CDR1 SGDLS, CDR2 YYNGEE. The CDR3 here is CASSVRVSTDTQYF. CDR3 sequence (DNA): TGTGCCAGCAGCGTCAGGGTGAGCACAGATACGCAGTATTTT.

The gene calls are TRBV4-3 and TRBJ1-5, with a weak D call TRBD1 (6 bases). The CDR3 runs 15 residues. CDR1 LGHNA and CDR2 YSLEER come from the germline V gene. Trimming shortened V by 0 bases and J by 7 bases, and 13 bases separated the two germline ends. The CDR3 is CASSQDSRGRQPQHF. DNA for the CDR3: TGCGCCAGCAGCCAAGATTCGCGGGGGCGGCAGCCCCAGCATTTT.

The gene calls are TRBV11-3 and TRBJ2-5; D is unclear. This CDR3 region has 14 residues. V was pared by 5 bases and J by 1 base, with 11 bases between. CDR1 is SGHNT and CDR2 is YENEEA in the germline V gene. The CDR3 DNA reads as TGTGCCAGCAGCCCTGGAGTTCCCCAAGAGACCCAGTACTTC. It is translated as CASSPGVPQETQYF.

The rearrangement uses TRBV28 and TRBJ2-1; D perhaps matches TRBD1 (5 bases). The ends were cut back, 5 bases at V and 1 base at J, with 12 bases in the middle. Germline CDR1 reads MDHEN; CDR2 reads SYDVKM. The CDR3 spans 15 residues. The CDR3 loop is CASSTAGSSYNEQFF. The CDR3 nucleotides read TGTGCCAGCAGTACCGCAGGGTCTTCCTACAATGAGCAGTTCTTC.

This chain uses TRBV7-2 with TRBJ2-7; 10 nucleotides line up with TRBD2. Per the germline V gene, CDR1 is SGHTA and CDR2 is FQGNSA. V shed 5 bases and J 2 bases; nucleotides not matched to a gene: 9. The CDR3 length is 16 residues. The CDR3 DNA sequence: TGTGCCAGCAGCCCCCCGGGACTAGCGAGAACCTACGAGCAGTACTTC. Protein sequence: CASSPPGLARTYEQYF. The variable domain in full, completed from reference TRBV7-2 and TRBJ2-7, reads GAGVSQSPSNKVTEKGKDVELRCDPISGHTALYWYRQSLGQGLEFLIYFQGNSAPDKSGLPSDRFSAERTGGSVSTLTIQRTQQEDSAVYLCASSPPGLARTYEQYFGPGTRLTVT.

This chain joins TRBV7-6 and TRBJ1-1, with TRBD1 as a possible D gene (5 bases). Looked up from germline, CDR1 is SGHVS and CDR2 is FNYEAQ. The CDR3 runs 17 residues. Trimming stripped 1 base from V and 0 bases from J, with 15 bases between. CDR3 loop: CASSLGRQRTMNTEAFF. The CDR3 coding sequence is TGTGCCAGCAGCTTAGGCCGACAGCGAACCATGAACACTGAAGCTTTCTTT.

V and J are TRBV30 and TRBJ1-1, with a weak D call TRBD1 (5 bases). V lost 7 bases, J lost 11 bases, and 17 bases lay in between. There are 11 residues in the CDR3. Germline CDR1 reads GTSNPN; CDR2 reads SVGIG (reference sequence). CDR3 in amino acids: CAFWEAGDAFF. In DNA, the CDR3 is TGTGCCTTTTGGGAGGCCGGGGACGCTTTCTTT.